This T cell receptor beta chain derives from a study of neoadjuvant nivolumab and ipilimumab in lung cancer. Data came from immunoSEQ multiplex PCR; TCRdb stores just in-frame clones and leaves some out. Here the sample spans 15,000 to 20,000 clones, around three quarters being singletons. The CDR3 loop spans 12 amino acids. Germline V gene lookup returns CDR1 SNHLY and CDR2 FYNNEI. With V trimmed by 5 bases and J by 4 bases, 1 base remained unmatched. V is TRBV2 and J is TRBJ1-1; 7 nucleotides align to TRBD1. The receptor's source is an adult with non-small cell lung cancer. This material consisted of tumor tissue, taken after neoadjuvant nivolumab, alone or with ipilimumab, at or shortly before surgery. This chain's CDR3 is CASSTGVTEAFF. CDR3 sequence (DNA): TGTGCCAGCAGTACAGGGGTCACTGAAGCTTTCTTT. Supplemented by reference TRBV2 and TRBJ1-1, the full variable domain reads EPEVTQTPSHQVTQMGQEVILRCVPISNHLYFYWYRQILGQKVEFLVSFYNNEISEKSEIFDDQFSVERPDGSNFTLKIRSTKLEDSAMYFCASSTGVTEAFFGQGTRLTVV.